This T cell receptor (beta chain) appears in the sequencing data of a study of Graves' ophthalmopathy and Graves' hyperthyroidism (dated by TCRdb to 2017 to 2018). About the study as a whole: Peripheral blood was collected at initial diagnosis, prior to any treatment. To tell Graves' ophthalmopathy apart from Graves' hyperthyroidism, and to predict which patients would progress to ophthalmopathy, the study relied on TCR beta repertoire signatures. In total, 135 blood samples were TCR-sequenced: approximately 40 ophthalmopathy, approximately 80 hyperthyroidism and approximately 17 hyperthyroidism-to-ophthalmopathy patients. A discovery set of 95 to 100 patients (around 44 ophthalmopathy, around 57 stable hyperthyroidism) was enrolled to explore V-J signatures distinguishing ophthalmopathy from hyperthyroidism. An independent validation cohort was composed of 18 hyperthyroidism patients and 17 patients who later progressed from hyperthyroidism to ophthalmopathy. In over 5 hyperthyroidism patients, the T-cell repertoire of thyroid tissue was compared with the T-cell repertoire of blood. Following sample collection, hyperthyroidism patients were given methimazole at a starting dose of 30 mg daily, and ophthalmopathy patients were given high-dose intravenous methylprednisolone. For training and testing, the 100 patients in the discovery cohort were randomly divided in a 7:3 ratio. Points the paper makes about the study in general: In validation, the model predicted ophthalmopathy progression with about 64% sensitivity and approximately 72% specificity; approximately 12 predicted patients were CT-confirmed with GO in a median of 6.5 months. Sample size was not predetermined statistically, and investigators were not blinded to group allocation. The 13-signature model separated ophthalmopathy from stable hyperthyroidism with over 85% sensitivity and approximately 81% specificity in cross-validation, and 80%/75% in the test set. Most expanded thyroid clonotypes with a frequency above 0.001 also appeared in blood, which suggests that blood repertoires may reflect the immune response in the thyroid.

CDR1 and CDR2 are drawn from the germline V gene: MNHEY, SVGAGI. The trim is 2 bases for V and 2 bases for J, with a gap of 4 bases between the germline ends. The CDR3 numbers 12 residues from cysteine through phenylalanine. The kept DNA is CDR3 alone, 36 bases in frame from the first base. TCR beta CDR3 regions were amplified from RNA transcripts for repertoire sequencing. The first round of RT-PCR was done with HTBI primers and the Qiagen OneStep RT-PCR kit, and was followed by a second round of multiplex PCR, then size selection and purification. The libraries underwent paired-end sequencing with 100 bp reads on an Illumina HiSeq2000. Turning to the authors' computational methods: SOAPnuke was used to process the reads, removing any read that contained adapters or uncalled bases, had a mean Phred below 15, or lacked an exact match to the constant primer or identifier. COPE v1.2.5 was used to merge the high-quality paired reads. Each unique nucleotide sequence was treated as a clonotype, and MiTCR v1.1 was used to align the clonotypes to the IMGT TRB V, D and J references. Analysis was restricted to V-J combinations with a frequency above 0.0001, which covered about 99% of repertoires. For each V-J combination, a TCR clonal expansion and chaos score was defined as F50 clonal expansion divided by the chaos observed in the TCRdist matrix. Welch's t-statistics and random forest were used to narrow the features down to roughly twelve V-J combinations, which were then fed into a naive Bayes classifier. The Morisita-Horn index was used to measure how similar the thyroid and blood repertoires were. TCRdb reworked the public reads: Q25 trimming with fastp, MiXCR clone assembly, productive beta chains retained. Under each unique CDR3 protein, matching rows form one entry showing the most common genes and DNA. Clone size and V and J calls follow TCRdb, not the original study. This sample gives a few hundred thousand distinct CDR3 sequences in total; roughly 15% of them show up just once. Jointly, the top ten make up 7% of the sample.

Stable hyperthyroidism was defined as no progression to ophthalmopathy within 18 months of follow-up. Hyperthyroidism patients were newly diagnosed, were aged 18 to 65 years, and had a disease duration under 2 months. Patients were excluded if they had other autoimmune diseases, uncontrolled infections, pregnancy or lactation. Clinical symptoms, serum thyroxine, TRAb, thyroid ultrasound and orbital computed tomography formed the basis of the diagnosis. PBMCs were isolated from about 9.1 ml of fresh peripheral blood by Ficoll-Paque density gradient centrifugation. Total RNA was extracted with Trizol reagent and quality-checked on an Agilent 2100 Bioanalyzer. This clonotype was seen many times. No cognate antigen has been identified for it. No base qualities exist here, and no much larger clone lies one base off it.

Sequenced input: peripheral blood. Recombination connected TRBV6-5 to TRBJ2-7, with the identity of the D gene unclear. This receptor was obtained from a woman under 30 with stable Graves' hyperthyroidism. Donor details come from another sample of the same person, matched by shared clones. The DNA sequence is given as TGTGCCAGCAGTTACGGGACCTACGAGCAGTACTTC. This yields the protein CASSYGTYEQYF.